The rows below give T cell receptor beta chains drawn from one sample of a study of blood T cell repertoires in COVID-19. Only in-frame clones appear in the TCRdb table, and some are missing; sequencing was by immunoSEQ multiplex PCR. The sample shows around 220,000 clones, about 84% of them seen only once. Sequencing used peripheral blood. The receptors here all came from a woman older than 75 with COVID-19, enrolled during active disease. Each CDR3 is given with its conserved first and last residue. A D gene is named only where the DNA matches it firmly. For some rows the clone size is stated as once, few or many, or as a class when expanded; others skip it.

TRBV9	-	TRBJ2-5	TRBD2	TGTGCCAGCAGCGGGGGACTAGCGGGAGCACAAGAGACCCAGTACTTC	CASSGGLAGAQETQYF
TRBV24-1	-	TRBJ1-2	-	TGTGCCACCAGTGAGACAAGCAACTATGGCTACACCTTC	CATSETSNYGYTF
TRBV7-9	-	TRBJ2-1	-	TGTGCCAGCAGCTTGAGCGGCCTTTCCTACAATGAGCAGTTCTTC	CASSLSGLSYNEQFF
TRBV28	-	TRBJ1-6	TRBD1	TGTGCCACCAGACAGGGGACGAATTCACCCCTCCACTTT	CATRQGTNSPLHF
TRBV7-3	-	TRBJ2-3	TRBD2	TGTGCCAACCCGACTAGCGGTACACAACATACGCAGTATTTT	CANPTSGTQHTQYF
TRBV9	-	TRBJ2-7	-	TGTGCCAGCAGCGTAATGGGCATGGACGAGCAGTACTTC	CASSVMGMDEQYF
TRBV4-2	-	TRBJ2-1	-	TGTGCCAGCAGCCAAGAATGGGGCGGTACCTCCTACAATGAGCAGTTCTTC	CASSQEWGGTSYNEQFF
TRBV28	-	TRBJ1-1	-	TGTGCCAGCAGGTCCGGGACAGAAGCTTTCTTT	CASRSGTEAFF
TRBV18	-	TRBJ2-2	TRBD1	TGTGCCAGCTCACCGGGACAGCTCACCGGGGAGCTGTTTTTT	CASSPGQLTGELFF
TRBV27	few	TRBJ1-2	TRBD1	TGTGCCAGCAGTTTACAGGGGGGCCATGGCTACACCTTC	CASSLQGGHGYTF
TRBV6-5	large	TRBJ2-1	-	TGTGCCAGCAGTCTACAGGGCAGCTCCTACAATGAGCAGTTCTTC	CASSLQGSSYNEQFF
TRBV4-1	few	TRBJ2-5	-	TGCGCCAGCAGCCGAACTAGCACGGCACAAGAGACCCAGTACTTC	CASSRTSTAQETQYF
TRBV19	-	TRBJ1-2	TRBD1	TGTGCCAGTAGACAGGGGGATGGCTACACCTTC	CASRQGDGYTF
TRBV5-4	once	TRBJ1-1	-	TGTGCCAGCTCCCTCCGGCCAGGGAAAAATGAAGCTTTCTTT	CASSLRPGKNEAFF
TRBV5-1	-	TRBJ2-1	TRBD2	TGCGCCAGCAGTTCTAGCGGGCGTCGTTCCTACAATGAGCAGTTCTTC	CASSSSGRRSYNEQFF
TRBV5-4	-	TRBJ2-7	TRBD2	TGTGCCAGCAGAGCGGGAGGAAACTACGAGCAGTACTTC	CASRAGGNYEQYF
TRBV7-9	-	TRBJ2-5	TRBD2	TGTGCCAGCAGCCCTGGACTAGCGGGGGAAGAGACCCAGTACTTC	CASSPGLAGEETQYF
TRBV4-1	few	TRBJ1-1	-	TGCGCCAGCAGCAAAACCCCCAGGGGCTTGGGGGACACTGAAGCTTTCTTT	CASSKTPRGLGDTEAFF
TRBV19	-	TRBJ1-2	-	TGTGCCAGTAGTATGGGCCAGATTAACTATGGCTACACCTTC	CASSMGQINYGYTF
TRBV9	-	TRBJ2-4	TRBD1	TGTGCCAGCAGCTTCCGGGACAGAGGCCTAAACATTCAGTACTTC	CASSFRDRGLNIQYF
TRBV25-1	-	TRBJ1-1	-	TGTGCCAGCAGTGATTACCTGGAGAAAGCTTTCTTT	CASSDYLEKAFF
TRBV3-1/TRBV3-2	once	TRBJ2-5	TRBD2	TGTGCCAGCAGCCAAGGTCCGACTAGCGAAGGGACCCAGTACTTC	CASSQGPTSEGTQYF
TRBV6-1	-	TRBJ1-4	-	TGTGCCAGCAGTGAACTAAGGGAGAAATGGAATGAAAAACTGTTTTTT	CASSELREKWNEKLFF
TRBV25-1	-	TRBJ2-7	-	TGTGCCAGCAGTGAATCCCTAATAACGGCGGACGAGCAGTACTTC	CASSESLITADEQYF
TRBV18	-	TRBJ2-7	TRBD2	TGTGCCAGCTCACCAGGGGGGGGCTCCTACGAGCAGTACTTC	CASSPGGGSYEQYF
TRBV11-3	-	TRBJ2-2	-	TGTGCCAGCAGCTGGGAAACAGGGTCTTTCACCGGGGAGCTGTTTTTT	CASSWETGSFTGELFF
TRBV7-9	-	TRBJ1-3	-	TGTGCCAGCAACGCCGGTGCCTTGCGGAGCTCTGGAAACACCATATATTTT	CASNAGALRSSGNTIYF
TRBV6-5	-	TRBJ1-1	-	TGTGCCAGCAGTTACCAGAGAGGAACTGAAGCTTTCTTT	CASSYQRGTEAFF
TRBV28	-	TRBJ1-2	TRBD1	TGTGCCAGCAGTACAGGGGTCAACTATGGCTACACCTTC	CASSTGVNYGYTF
TRBV5-1	-	TRBJ2-5	-	TGCGCCAGCAGCTTGCCCCGGGAGGAGACCCAGTACTTC	CASSLPREETQYF
TRBV2	few	TRBJ1-1	-	TGTGCCAGCGCGGGGTACACTGAAGCTTTCTTT	CASAGYTEAFF
TRBV5-1	-	TRBJ1-2	TRBD1	TGCGCCAGCAGCAGAAGTCCCGGGACAGGGACGGATGGCTACACCTTC	CASSRSPGTGTDGYTF